This entry is about one T cell receptor (beta chain). Its antigen is not known. TCRdb's table, derived via immunoSEQ multiplex PCR, lists solely in-frame clones and lacks some. This repertoire shows 950,000 to 1,100,000 clones, about 76% found once; its top ten account for about 1.5%. The data originate from a study of shared clonotypes between healthy human individuals. The CDR3 is 14 amino acids. The V gene lost 5 bases and the J gene lost 10 bases, with 15 bases spanning the gap. Germline values: CDR1 MDHEN, CDR2 SYDVKM. Whole-study findings and limits: Though the depth was large, rarefaction showed that sorted-subset sequencing was incomplete. For naive CD4 cells, approximately 5% of clonotypes were shared across a handful of donors.

This clonotype was sampled from a man between 18 and 35 years old in good health. The chain joins TRBV28 to TRBJ1-6; weak D call: TRBD1 (6 bases). Material: memory CD4+ T cells sorted from blood. Subset in this sample: CD45RA-negative fraction. The CDR3 reads CASSGGPGRSPLHF. The CDR3 DNA reads TGTGCCAGCAGTGGGGGGCCGGGTCGATCACCCCTCCACTTT.